What follows are 13 T cell receptor beta chains derived from one specimen sequenced in a study of blood T cell repertoires in COVID-19. Clones were sequenced by immunoSEQ multiplex PCR, and TCRdb holds only the in-frame ones, with some missing. The repertoire holds some 150,000 clones, with 85% to 90% as singletons. Sequences were obtained from peripheral blood. Source of these receptors: a woman aged 60 to 75 with acute or convalescent COVID-19.

This chain uses TRBV28 with TRBJ2-5; 7 nucleotides line up with TRBD1. There are 15 residues in the CDR3. V dropped 0 bases and J dropped 5; count of bases not matched to a gene: 6. The germline gives CDR1 MDHEN, CDR2 SYDVKM. The CDR3 nucleotides are TGTGCCAGCAGTTTATGGGACAGGAACGGGGAGACCCAGTACTTC. Protein product: CASSLWDRNGETQYF.

This rearrangement joins TRBV6-5 to TRBJ2-2, with 9 bases that match TRBD2. The V gene's germline CDR1 is MNHEY and CDR2 SVGAGI. Trimming removed 6 bases from V and 5 bases from J; junction bases left unmatched: 4. This CDR3 has 14 residues. This CDR3 reads CASSFSGGTGELFF. CDR3 nucleotides: TGTGCCAGCAGCTTTAGCGGGGGTACCGGGGAGCTGTTTTTT.

The gene calls are TRBV2 and TRBJ2-5; maybe TRBD2 (6 bases). The CDR3 consists of 11 residues. CDR1 and CDR2 from the germline V gene are SNHLY and FYNNEI. The V and J ends lost 6 bases and 4 bases respectively, with 6 bases between them. The CDR3 is CASRGGETQYF. The CDR3 DNA reads as TGTGCCAGCAGGGGGGGAGAGACCCAGTACTTC.

The V gene is TRBV28, the J gene TRBJ2-6, with D maybe TRBD1 (5 bases). V was shortened by 3 bases and J by 0 bases, with 15 bases between the two germline ends. The CDR3 is made up of 18 amino acids. Germline V lookup: CDR1 MDHEN, CDR2 SYDVKM. CDR3 sequence reads: CASSFQGAPTSGANVLTF. The CDR3 DNA reads as TGTGCCAGCAGTTTCCAAGGGGCTCCGACCTCTGGGGCCAACGTCCTGACTTTC.

The chain recombines TRBV30 with TRBJ1-1; 8 bases align to TRBD1. The CDR3 totals 14 residues. The ends lost 0 bases at V and 6 bases at J; junction bases unmatched: 6. Germline values: CDR1 GTSNPN, CDR2 SVGIG (reference sequence). The CDR3, as DNA: TGTGCCTGGAGTGTTCGGCAGGGGGCAGCTGAAGCTTTCTTT. Translating it yields CAWSVRQGAAEAFF.

The table lists this clone with a few counts. The V call is TRBV18, the J call TRBJ2-1; D not certain. V gave up 6 bases and J gave up 7 bases, with 10 bases separating them. Looked up from germline, CDR1 is KGHSH and CDR2 is LQKENI. There are 12 residues in the CDR3. The CDR3 protein is CASSSTMNEQFF. CDR3 nucleotide sequence: TGTGCCAGCTCGTCGACAATGAATGAGCAGTTCTTC. Full variable domain (missing parts from reference TRBV18 and TRBJ2-1): NAGVMQNPRHLVRRRGQEARLRCSPMKGHSHVYWYRQLPEEGLKFMVYLQKENIIDESGMPKERFSAEFPKEGPSILRIQQVVRGDSAAYFCASSSTMNEQFFGPGTRLTVL.

V and J are TRBV19 and TRBJ2-5, with TRBD1 identical over 10 bases. The trim removed 5 bases at V and 2 bases at J, leaving 5 bases unmatched. CDR3 length: 15 residues. The V gene's germline CDR1 is LNHDA and CDR2 SQIVND (reference sequence). The DNA of the CDR3 is TGTGCCAGTAGTGAGAGGACAGGGGGGCAAGAGACCCAGTACTTC. Translated, it gives CASSERTGGQETQYF.

The chain employs TRBV27 and TRBJ1-5; D uncertain. Germline CDR1 reads MNHEY; CDR2 reads SMNVEV (reference sequence). The CDR3 runs 15 residues. Trimming took 7 bases from V and 4 from J, leaving 17 bases between them. The CDR3 loop is CASTIAQDRNQPQHF. CDR3 nucleotide sequence: TGTGCCAGCACCATTGCCCAAGATAGAAATCAGCCCCAGCATTTT.

V gene TRBV11-2 combines with J gene TRBJ2-1; 14 bases map to TRBD2. This CDR3 contains 19 residues. The V gene end was trimmed by 0 bases and the J gene end by 6 bases; junction bases not matched to a gene: 10. Germline CDR1 reads SGHAT; CDR2 reads FQNNGV. In DNA, the CDR3 is TGTGCCAGCAGCTTAGATCTCGGACTAGCGGGGGGTCCCGTCAATGAGCAGTTCTTC. Its protein is CASSLDLGLAGGPVNEQFF.

This clone came up once. V usage is TRBV29-1 and J usage is TRBJ2-6, with a possible D match to TRBD1 (6 bases). The CDR3 is 15 amino acids. V was trimmed by 0 bases and J by 0 bases, leaving 6 bases between them. Germline V lookup: CDR1 SQVTM, CDR2 ANQGSEA. The CDR3 protein is CSVEDRGSGANVLTF. CDR3 DNA sequence: TGCAGCGTTGAAGACAGGGGCTCTGGGGCCAACGTCCTGACTTTC.

The rearrangement joins TRBV27 to TRBJ2-5, with 10 nucleotides matching TRBD1. The V gene's germline CDR1 is MNHEY and CDR2 SMNVEV (reference sequence). Trimming cost V 5 bases and J 4 bases; bases outside gene matches: 1. The CDR3 is 13 residues long. The DNA for the CDR3 is TGTGCCAGCAGTGACAGGGGGCGAGAGACCCAGTACTTC. Translated, it gives CASSDRGRETQYF.

This clone was seen just once. The chain employs TRBV19 and TRBJ2-3; TRBD2 matches 10 bases. The junction had 5 bases not matched to a gene; V was cut back by 3 bases and J by 2 bases. The CDR3 loop spans 16 amino acids. Per germline, CDR1 LNHDA and CDR2 SQIVND (reference sequence). The CDR3 coding sequence is TGTGCCAGTAGTATTCCAGCGGGGGGGATCACAGATACGCAGTATTTT. Its protein product is CASSIPAGGITDTQYF.

This clone was picked up one time. The chain combines TRBV14 with TRBJ2-7; D not resolved. The V end lost 4 bases, the J end lost 3 bases, and 7 bases lay between the germline ends. Germline CDR1 SGHDN, CDR2 FVKESK. This CDR3 is built from 12 residues. CDR3 DNA sequence: TGTGCCAGCAGCCCCGCACACTACGAGCAGTACTTC. Translated: CASSPAHYEQYF.